This T cell receptor (beta chain) was recovered during a study of T cell responses to AZD1222 COVID-19 vaccine. Points on this clone: The antigen is unknown.

Assay used: immunoSEQ multiplex PCR; TCRdb lists only in-frame clones, some missing. Of some 24,000 clones in the sample, 70% to 90% were seen once. CDR1 is SGHAT and CDR2 is FQNNGV in the germline V gene. This CDR3 spans 14 amino acids. V lost 5 bases to trimming and J lost 4 bases, with 12 bases between them. Overall study results and limits: White British ancestry dominated among donors, who included more females, and clonal diversity was possibly underestimated.

Second-dose intervals of approximately 4 or approximately 12 weeks were pooled. The sequences come from peripheral blood, collected 28 days after the second AZD1222 dose. This TCR derives from an adult who received the AZD1222 COVID-19 vaccine. The rearrangement links TRBV11-2 to TRBJ1-3; no firm D call. As DNA, the CDR3 is TGTGCCAGCAGCCCCCGAGGGCACGGAAACACCATATATTTT. Its protein is CASSPRGHGNTIYF. Looking up the rest from reference TRBV11-2 and TRBJ1-3 gives the full variable domain: EAGVAQSPRYKIIEKRQSVAFWCNPISGHATLYWYQQILGQGPKLLIQFQNNGVVDDSQLPKDRFSAERLKGVDSTLKIQPAKLEDSAVYLCASSPRGHGNTIYFGEGSWLTVV.